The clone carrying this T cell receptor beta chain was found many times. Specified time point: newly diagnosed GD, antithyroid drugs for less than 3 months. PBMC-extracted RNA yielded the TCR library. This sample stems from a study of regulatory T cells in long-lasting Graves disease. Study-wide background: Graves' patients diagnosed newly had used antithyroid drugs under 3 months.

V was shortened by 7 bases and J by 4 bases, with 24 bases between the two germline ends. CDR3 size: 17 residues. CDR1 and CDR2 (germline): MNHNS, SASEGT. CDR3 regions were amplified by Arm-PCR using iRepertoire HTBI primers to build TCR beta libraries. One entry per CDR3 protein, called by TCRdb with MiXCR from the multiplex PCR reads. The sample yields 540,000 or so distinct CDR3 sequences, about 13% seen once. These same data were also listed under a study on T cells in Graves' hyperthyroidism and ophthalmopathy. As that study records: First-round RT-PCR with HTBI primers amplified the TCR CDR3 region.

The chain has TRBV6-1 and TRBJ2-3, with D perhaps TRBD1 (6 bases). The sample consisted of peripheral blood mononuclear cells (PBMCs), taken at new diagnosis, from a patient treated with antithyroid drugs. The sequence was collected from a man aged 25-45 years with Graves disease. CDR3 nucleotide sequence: TGTGCCAGCACCATACCTCTCAGGGGCACGGGTGCAGATACGCAGTATTTT. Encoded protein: CASTIPLRGTGADTQYF.